This is a list of T cell receptor beta chains from one sample in a study of molecular identifiers for immune sequencing clone quantification. TCRdb analysed the PCR reads with MiXCR anew, one entry per CDR3 protein. This repertoire shows approximately 59,000 distinct CDR3 sequences, about a fifth found once; its top ten account for about 1.6%. Sequencing input: naive CD8+ T cells from blood, with Jurkat cell RNA spiked in. The source of these receptors is a human donor in good health. Some libraries in this study had Jurkat cell RNA spiked in. CDR3s include the opening cysteine and the closing phenylalanine or tryptophan. The order of the fields is clone size, J gene, D gene, V gene, CDR3 protein, CDR3 DNA. D genes are given only for firm matches. The size of a clone is reported for some rows only, either as once, few or many, or as a class for expanded clones.

abundance: few
j_gene: TRBJ1-1
d_gene: .
v_gene: TRBV20-1
CDR3aa: CSARVGVEAFF
CDR3nt: TGCAGTGCTAGAGTGGGGGTTGAAGCTTTCTTT

abundance: many
j_gene: TRBJ2-7
d_gene: TRBD2
v_gene: TRBV10-3
CDR3aa: CAISASRTSVDYEQYF
CDR3nt: TGTGCCATCAGTGCCAGCCGGACTAGCGTAGACTACGAGCAGTACTTC

abundance: few
j_gene: TRBJ2-7
d_gene: TRBD2
v_gene: TRBV4-3
CDR3aa: CASSQLAGGLYEQYF
CDR3nt: TGCGCCAGCAGCCAACTAGCGGGAGGGCTCTACGAGCAGTACTTC

abundance: many
j_gene: TRBJ2-7
d_gene: .
v_gene: TRBV5-1
CDR3aa: CASSFSIFGGSYEQYF
CDR3nt: TGCGCCAGCAGCTTTTCGATATTCGGGGGCAGCTACGAGCAGTACTTC

abundance: many
j_gene: TRBJ2-1
d_gene: .
v_gene: TRBV11-3
CDR3aa: CASSLGYNEQFF
CDR3nt: TGTGCCAGCAGCTTGGGGTACAATGAGCAGTTCTTC

abundance: many
j_gene: TRBJ2-7
d_gene: TRBD2
v_gene: TRBV28
CDR3aa: CASSLAGVYEQYF
CDR3nt: TGTGCCAGCAGTTTAGCGGGAGTCTACGAGCAGTACTTC

abundance: many
j_gene: TRBJ1-1
d_gene: TRBD1
v_gene: TRBV3-1
CDR3aa: CASSQAQGVNTEAFF
CDR3nt: TGTGCCAGCAGCCAGGCCCAGGGGGTGAACACTGAAGCTTTCTTT

abundance: few
j_gene: TRBJ2-1
d_gene: TRBD2
v_gene: TRBV20-1
CDR3aa: CNASTLTPAGGSSYNEQFF
CDR3nt: TGCAATGCTTCTACGCTAACTCCAGCGGGAGGAAGCTCCTACAATGAGCAGTTCTTC

abundance: many
j_gene: TRBJ2-3
d_gene: .
v_gene: TRBV7-8
CDR3aa: CASSLAMVGFTDTQYF
CDR3nt: TGTGCCAGCAGCTTAGCGATGGTTGGCTTCACAGATACGCAGTATTTT

abundance: .
j_gene: TRBJ2-1
d_gene: .
v_gene: TRBV3-1
CDR3aa: CASSQRLNEQFF
CDR3nt: TGTGCCAGCAGCCAAAGGCTGAATGAGCAGTTCTTC

abundance: many
j_gene: TRBJ2-5
d_gene: .
v_gene: TRBV27
CDR3aa: CASSMKGRGETQYF
CDR3nt: TGTGCCAGCAGCATGAAGGGCCGAGGAGAGACCCAGTACTTC

abundance: many
j_gene: TRBJ2-7
d_gene: .
v_gene: TRBV3-1
CDR3aa: CASSHQGRKDEQYF
CDR3nt: TGTGCCAGCAGCCACCAGGGGAGGAAGGACGAGCAGTACTTC

abundance: many
j_gene: TRBJ2-7
d_gene: .
v_gene: TRBV13
CDR3aa: CASSSLAYEQYF
CDR3nt: TGTGCCAGCAGCTCCCTGGCCTACGAGCAGTACTTC

abundance: many
j_gene: TRBJ2-7
d_gene: TRBD1
v_gene: TRBV27
CDR3aa: CASSLSGQGRMYEQYF
CDR3nt: TGTGCCAGCAGTTTATCGGGACAGGGTAGGATGTACGAGCAGTACTTC

abundance: many
j_gene: TRBJ2-7
d_gene: TRBD2
v_gene: TRBV4-3
CDR3aa: CASSQVGGSNEQYF
CDR3nt: TGCGCCAGCAGCCAAGTCGGCGGGAGTAACGAGCAGTACTTC

abundance: many
j_gene: TRBJ2-6
d_gene: .
v_gene: TRBV5-6
CDR3aa: CASSLAAGLGANVLTF
CDR3nt: TGTGCCAGCAGCTTGGCAGCAGGGCTTGGGGCCAACGTCCTGACTTTC

abundance: many
j_gene: TRBJ2-3
d_gene: .
v_gene: TRBV27
CDR3aa: CASTTSPWADTQYF
CDR3nt: TGTGCCAGCACCACATCCCCGTGGGCAGATACGCAGTATTTT

abundance: many
j_gene: TRBJ2-7
d_gene: .
v_gene: TRBV6-2/TRBV6-3
CDR3aa: CASTSLDTYEQYF
CDR3nt: TGTGCCAGCACCAGCCTCGACACATACGAGCAGTACTTC

abundance: .
j_gene: TRBJ2-5
d_gene: TRBD2
v_gene: TRBV7-2
CDR3aa: CASSLILAGGQYGGAQYF
CDR3nt: TGTGCCAGCAGCTTAATCCTGGCGGGAGGTCAATACGGAGGGGCCCAGTACTTC

abundance: many
j_gene: TRBJ2-3
d_gene: .
v_gene: TRBV6-5
CDR3aa: CASAGYPLTDTQYF
CDR3nt: TGTGCCAGCGCGGGATACCCGCTCACAGATACGCAGTATTTT

abundance: few
j_gene: TRBJ2-5
d_gene: TRBD2
v_gene: TRBV20-1
CDR3aa: CSARDWNSGSEQTQYF
CDR3nt: TGCAGTGCTAGAGATTGGAATAGCGGGAGTGAACAGACCCAGTACTTC

abundance: many
j_gene: TRBJ2-1
d_gene: TRBD1
v_gene: TRBV10-3
CDR3aa: CAISDRDREDEQFF
CDR3nt: TGTGCCATCAGTGACCGGGACAGGGAGGATGAGCAGTTCTTC

abundance: .
j_gene: TRBJ1-5
d_gene: .
v_gene: TRBV19
CDR3aa: CASRGEDQPQHF
CDR3nt: TGTGCCAGTAGGGGAGAGGATCAGCCCCAGCATTTT

abundance: .
j_gene: TRBJ2-1
d_gene: TRBD2
v_gene: TRBV11-2
CDR3aa: CASSLTSGNYNEQFF
CDR3nt: TGTGCCAGCAGCCTTACTAGCGGGAACTACAATGAGCAGTTCTTC

abundance: many
j_gene: TRBJ2-7
d_gene: .
v_gene: TRBV5-6
CDR3aa: CASSLGSGATEYF
CDR3nt: TGTGCCAGCAGCTTGGGTTCTGGCGCGACGGAGTACTTC

abundance: many
j_gene: TRBJ2-7
d_gene: .
v_gene: TRBV28
CDR3aa: CASSPGPRGREQYF
CDR3nt: TGTGCCAGCAGCCCGGGACCCCGGGGACGGGAGCAGTACTTC

abundance: many
j_gene: TRBJ1-1
d_gene: .
v_gene: TRBV29-1
CDR3aa: CSVGTVNTEAFF
CDR3nt: TGCAGCGTTGGGACAGTGAACACTGAAGCTTTCTTT

abundance: many
j_gene: TRBJ2-1
d_gene: .
v_gene: TRBV11-2
CDR3aa: CASSPPGTAASEQFF
CDR3nt: TGTGCCAGCAGCCCTCCCGGGACCGCAGCCAGTGAGCAGTTCTTC

abundance: few
j_gene: TRBJ2-5
d_gene: .
v_gene: TRBV7-9
CDR3aa: CASSAGLSTGAPQYF
CDR3nt: TGTGCCAGCAGCGCGGGACTTTCAACCGGGGCGCCCCAGTACTTC

abundance: .
j_gene: TRBJ2-7
d_gene: TRBD2
v_gene: TRBV3-1
CDR3aa: CASYAPGLAGGEQYF
CDR3nt: TGTGCCAGCTATGCCCCCGGGCTAGCGGGAGGCGAGCAGTACTTC

abundance: many
j_gene: TRBJ1-2
d_gene: TRBD1
v_gene: TRBV27
CDR3aa: CASSTGGNYGYTF
CDR3nt: TGTGCCAGCAGTACAGGGGGCAACTATGGCTACACCTTC

abundance: many
j_gene: TRBJ2-1
d_gene: .
v_gene: TRBV27
CDR3aa: CASSLGVAKYNEQFF
CDR3nt: TGTGCCAGCAGTTTAGGGGTAGCGAAGTACAATGAGCAGTTCTTC

abundance: many
j_gene: TRBJ1-1
d_gene: TRBD1
v_gene: TRBV5-1
CDR3aa: CASSWAGGTEAFF
CDR3nt: TGCGCCAGCAGCTGGGCAGGGGGTACTGAAGCTTTCTTT

abundance: many
j_gene: TRBJ2-3
d_gene: .
v_gene: TRBV3-1
CDR3aa: CASSQDTQYF
CDR3nt: TGTGCCAGCAGCCAAGATACGCAGTATTTT

abundance: many
j_gene: TRBJ2-7
d_gene: .
v_gene: TRBV29-1
CDR3aa: CSVVTASEQYF
CDR3nt: TGCAGCGTTGTGACAGCTTCCGAGCAGTACTTC

abundance: few
j_gene: TRBJ2-7
d_gene: .
v_gene: TRBV23-1
CDR3aa: CASSARGGYEQYF
CDR3nt: TGCGCCAGCAGTGCAAGGGGCGGATACGAGCAGTACTTC

abundance: many
j_gene: TRBJ1-5
d_gene: .
v_gene: TRBV28
CDR3aa: CASSFSTRVGQPQHF
CDR3nt: TGTGCCAGCAGTTTTAGTACCCGTGTTGGTCAGCCCCAGCATTTT